This TCR beta chain was identified in a study of blood T cell repertoires in COVID-19. Study background: The origin of the acute and convalescent COVID-19 samples was the United States, Italy and Spain. PBMCs, B-cell-depleted T cells, or T cells were the source of the cDNA or gDNA that made up the material.

As processed by the authors: Estimated nucleated cell counts came from reference gene primer amplification. The repertoire was sequenced with immunoSEQ multiplex PCR; TCRdb's copy has only in-frame clones and lacks some. V, J and clone size derive from that table, while D and trimming were established from the DNA sequence. Among around 220,000 clones listed, about 84% were seen once. V lost 4 bases to trimming and J lost 4 bases; unmatched junction nucleotides: 3. This CDR3 comprises 13 residues. Germline loops: CDR1 SGHRS, CDR2 YFSETQ. Seattle's enrolled individuals joined amid active infection and were then monitored longitudinally.

Sequenced material: peripheral blood. The chain links TRBV5-1 to TRBJ1-2, with 8 positions matching TRBD1. This TCR was recovered from a woman at least 80 years old with COVID-19, enrolled during active disease. CDR3 sequence: CASSATGGYGYTF. CDR3 in DNA: TGCGCCAGCAGCGCCACAGGGGGCTATGGCTACACCTTC.